The clone carrying this T cell receptor beta chain was detected many times. Its antigen is still unknown. Authors' data handling: TCRs per sample had a median of approximately 88,000 and ranged from about 23,224 to 700,000. TCRdb passed the RACE reads through MiXCR, listing each CDR3 protein once. These V and J calls are TCRdb output, not the study's own analysis. Of 180,000 or so distinct CDR3 sequences listed, roughly 14% are singletons. This CDR3 spans 14 amino acids. Between the trimmed V and J ends, which lost 5 bases and 0 bases, there was a span of 11 bases. CDR1 and CDR2 (germline): SGHRS, YFSETQ. The data originate from a study of human T cells and chemical hapten exposure. Findings and caveats of the study: Patch test score rose with PT1 expanded TCRs, significant at 8, 16, 32, not 4. Among expanded TCRs, significantly more large CDR3 similarity clusters formed than among controls.

Time point noted: patch test 1, 2 weeks after DPC sensitization. Treatment: therapeutic diphenylcyclopropenone sensitization with weekly scalp DPC. Alopecia patients, 18 to 70 years old and DPC-suitable, served as donors. The chain is built from TRBV5-1 and TRBJ1-1; the D is unclear. The source was whole blood, collected in connection with sensitization to the hapten diphenylcyclopropenone (DPC). The clonotype originates from a woman in her thirties with alopecia areata. Some clones in this sample may be carry-over from other donors' samples. CDR3 sequence (DNA): TGCGCCAGCAGGCATGAGGATTTGAACACTGAAGCTTTCTTT. As protein: CASRHEDLNTEAFF.